Only one count was recorded for the clone carrying this TCR beta chain. Its antigen remains unidentified. The data were obtained in a study of shared clonotypes between healthy human individuals. The CD4+ fraction was divided into a CD45RA+ naive subset and a CD45RA-negative memory subset. The method was immunoSEQ multiplex PCR; TCRdb's version includes in-frame clones alone and lacks a portion of them. Among some 1.4 million clones, roughly 96% were seen once, and the ten largest hold 1.2%. CDR3 length equals 13 residues. V was trimmed by 5 bases and J by 6 bases, leaving 13 bases between them. CDR1 is LNHDA and CDR2 is SQIVND in the germline V gene (reference sequence). Study-wide results and caveats: Relative to clonotypes present in all four donors, those not shared had lower generation probabilities. At large depth, rarefaction still showed sorted-subset sequencing to be incomplete.

Sequencing input: naive CD4+ T cells sorted from blood. As to subset: CD45RA+ positively selected. The gene calls are TRBV19 and TRBJ1-1, with D possibly matching TRBD1 (6 bases). The clonotype originates from a man in his thirties or forties in good health. In DNA, the CDR3 is TGTGCCAGTAGTTACCGGGGGCGTTCTGAAGCTTTCTTT. Its protein is CASSYRGRSEAFF.